These 25 T cell receptor beta chains came from one sample sequenced in a study of T cells after somatic rescue of genetic block. Sequencing used immunoSEQ multiplex PCR; TCRdb keeps in-frame clones, though not all of them. The table records 80,000 to 100,000 clones, about nine tenths of them present only once. Sequenced sample: peripheral blood mononuclear cells (PBMCs). The receptors shown here come from a woman aged 18-29 years.

The V and J genes are TRBV19 and TRBJ1-1; TRBD1 is a possible D gene (5 bases). Trimming took off 8 bases at V and 1 base at J, with 14 bases between the two ends. The CDR3 sequence is 14 residues long. Germline V lookup: CDR1 LNHDA, CDR2 SQIVND (reference sequence). CDR3 in amino acids: CASRFADRNTEAFF. In nucleotides, the CDR3 is TGTGCCAGTCGATTCGCCGACAGGAACACTGAAGCTTTCTTT.

This chain connects TRBV5-1 to TRBJ2-5, with TRBD1 identical over 12 bases. Trimming cost V 0 bases and J 5 bases; bases outside gene matches: 5. The V gene's germline CDR1 is SGHRS and CDR2 YFSETQ. This CDR3 has 16 amino acids. CDR3 sequence (DNA): TGCGCCAGCAGCTTGGGGGGACAGGGGGCTGTTGAGACCCAGTACTTC. Amino acids: CASSLGGQGAVETQYF.

V and J are TRBV18 and TRBJ1-1; perhaps TRBD1 as D (6 bases). This CDR3 has 16 residues. The germline V and J ends were trimmed by 0 bases and 1 base, with 12 bases remaining between them. Germline V gives CDR1 KGHSH, CDR2 LQKENI. The CDR3 sequence is CASSPPGSRGNTEAFF. For the CDR3, the DNA is TGTGCCAGCTCACCACCGGGGTCCAGGGGGAACACTGAAGCTTTCTTT.

V usage is TRBV19 and J usage is TRBJ2-7; maybe TRBD2 (5 bases). The CDR3 is 13 amino acids. The germline gives CDR1 LNHDA, CDR2 SQIVND (reference sequence). Deletions cut 6 bases from V and 2 bases from J, with 11 bases between. DNA for the CDR3: TGTGCCAGTAGACCAAGCGGAACCTACGAGCAGTACTTC. This sequence encodes CASRPSGTYEQYF.

This clone was recorded once. One end of the junction varies from germline; a read error may be responsible. This chain connects TRBV7-7 to TRBJ1-1, with D unresolved. Per germline, CDR1 SSHAT and CDR2 FNYEAQ (reference sequence). The CDR3 spans 13 residues. DNA of the CDR3: TGTGCTAGCAGTCTAGAACGGAACACTGAAGCTTTCTTT. Translation gives CASSLERNTEAFF. Full variable domain (rest looked up from reference TRBV7-7 and TRBJ1-1): GAGVSQSPRYKVTKRGQDVTLRCDPISSHATLYWYQQALGQGPEFLTYFNYEAQPDKSGLPSDRFSAERPEGSISTLTIQRTEQRDSAMYRCASSLERNTEAFFGQGTRLTVV.

V and J are TRBV7-9 and TRBJ2-3; D call uncertain. Germline CDR1 reads SEHNR; CDR2 reads FQNEAQ (reference sequence). The CDR3 totals 14 residues. Between the trimmed V and J ends, which lost 9 bases and 0 bases, there was a span of 13 bases. CDR3 loop: CASTRAASTDTQYF. The CDR3 coding sequence is TGTGCCAGTACACGGGCAGCTAGCACAGATACGCAGTATTTT. Supplemented by reference TRBV7-9 and TRBJ2-3, the full variable domain reads DTGVSQNPRHKITKRGQNVTFRCDPISEHNRLYWYRQTLGQGPEFLTYFQNEAQLEKSRLLSDRFSAERPKGSFSTLEIQRTEQGDSAMYLCASTRAASTDTQYFGPGTRLTVL.

The chain links TRBV4-1 to TRBJ2-5; possibly TRBD1 for D (5 bases). The end of the DNA fits TRBJ2-7 better, so the J call may be wrong. The CDR3 has 16 amino acids. CDR1 and CDR2 from the germline V gene are MGHRA and YSYEKL. In DNA, the CDR3 is TGCGCCAGCAGCCAAGAGAAGGGGCTACGGTCCTACGAGCAGTACTTC. Translation: CASSQEKGLRSYEQYF.

The J gene is TRBJ2-1, the V gene TRBV9, with D perhaps TRBD2 (5 bases). Germline-derived CDR1 and CDR2 are SGDLS and YYNGEE. CDR3 length: 15 residues. With 4 bases removed from V and 6 bases from J, the gap between germline ends came to 17 bases. CDR3 in amino acids: CASSREQLRGNEQFF. The CDR3 DNA reads TGTGCCAGCAGCCGGGAACAACTACGAGGCAATGAGCAGTTCTTC. Full variable domain (outside the CDR3, taken from reference TRBV9 and TRBJ2-1): DSGVTQTPKHLITATGQRVTLRCSPRSGDLSVYWYQQSLDQGLQFLIQYYNGEERAKGNILERFSAQQFPDLHSELNLSSLELGDSALYFCASSREQLRGNEQFFGPGTRLTVL.

This clone showed up just once. The gene calls are TRBV12-5 and TRBJ2-1; 8 positions agree with TRBD1. In germline, CDR1 is LGHNT, CDR2 FRNRAP. The CDR3 consists of 15 residues. With 4 bases clipped from V and 5 bases from J, the junction kept 7 bases outside the gene matches. The CDR3 is CASGSGQVSHNEQFF. CDR3 DNA sequence: TGTGCTAGTGGTTCGGGACAGGTCTCACACAATGAGCAGTTCTTC.

The chain joins TRBV20-1 to TRBJ1-1; possible D gene TRBD1, 5 bases. Trimming pared 4 bases from V and 4 bases from J, leaving 7 bases between. The CDR3 length is 11 residues. The germline gives CDR1 DFQATT, CDR2 SNEGSKA (reference sequence). CDR3 in amino acids: CSAKQVTEAFF. CDR3 DNA sequence: TGCAGTGCTAAACAGGTCACTGAAGCTTTCTTT.

This chain links TRBV7-8 with TRBJ1-4; D gene unclear. The CDR3 has 14 residues. Germline V gives CDR1 SGHVS, CDR2 FQNEAQ. V was shortened by 3 bases and J by 8 bases, with 13 bases between the two germline ends. In nucleotides, the CDR3 is TGTGCCAGCAGCTTCTCTCGGGTTGGGGAAAAACTGTTTTTT. This translates into CASSFSRVGEKLFF.

The CDR3 loop reads CASSLYGRDYGEQYF. DNA for the CDR3: TGTGCCAGCAGCTTATATGGGCGGGACTATGGGGAGCAGTACTTC. The chain recombines TRBV11-2 with TRBJ2-7, with 7 bases aligning to TRBD2. Germline loops: CDR1 SGHAT, CDR2 FQNNGV. The CDR3 is 15 residues long. V shed 2 bases, J shed 7 bases, and the junction held 11 bases outside the gene matches.

The chain links TRBV9 to TRBJ1-5, with no clear D. Germline CDR1 SGDLS, CDR2 YYNGEE. CDR3 length: 15 amino acids. V lost 3 bases, J lost 5 bases, and 15 bases lay in between. In DNA, the CDR3 is TGTGCCAGCAGCGCCGGGATCAGGCTGGATCAGCCCCAGCATTTT. This codes for CASSAGIRLDQPQHF.

The CDR3 sequence: CASSPPTGLVPYGYTF. In DNA form, the CDR3 reads TGTGCCAGCTCACCCCCGACAGGGCTCGTCCCCTATGGCTACACCTTC. The chain links TRBV18 to TRBJ1-2; 7 positions match TRBD1. CDR1 KGHSH and CDR2 LQKENI come from the germline V gene. The CDR3 is 16 amino acids. V trimming: 3 bases; J trimming: 4 bases; junction bases outside the gene matches: 11.

With regard to this clone: The sample has other DNA sequences that encode this CDR3 too. V and J are TRBV18 and TRBJ2-7; tentative D call: TRBD1 (5 bases). This CDR3 comprises 12 residues. Germline CDR1 reads KGHSH; CDR2 reads LQKENI. The V and J ends lost 6 bases and 5 bases respectively, with 11 bases between them. DNA for the CDR3: TGTGCCAGCTCCCCCCTAGGGGACGAGCAGTACTTC. It specifies CASSPLGDEQYF.

The CDR3 protein is CASSLASGSPSTDTQYF. CDR3 bases: TGCGCCAGCAGCTTGGCCAGTGGCAGCCCTAGCACAGATACGCAGTATTTT. The J gene is TRBJ2-3, the V gene TRBV5-1; no definite D call. V lost 0 bases and J 0 bases, leaving 14 bases between the germline ends. CDR1 and CDR2 (germline): SGHRS, YFSETQ. The CDR3 is 17 amino acids.

DNA for the CDR3: TGTGCCAGCAACGGACAGGGGGCTGCGGAGACCCAGTACTTC. Its translation is CASNGQGAAETQYF. The chain uses TRBV28 and TRBJ2-5; 11 bases agree with TRBD1. This CDR3 is built from 14 residues. Germline V gene lookup returns CDR1 MDHEN and CDR2 SYDVKM. Trimming removed 7 bases from V and 5 bases from J; junction bases left unmatched: 6.

CDR3 sequence: CASSPPGGQPQHF. CDR3 DNA sequence: TGTGCCAGCTCACCACCGGGAGGGCAGCCCCAGCATTTT. The chain joins TRBV18 to TRBJ1-5; D not certain. Trimming cost V 0 bases and J 7 bases, with 7 bases left between them. Germline CDR1 and CDR2: KGHSH and LQKENI. This CDR3 is 13 amino acids long.

V is TRBV2 and J is TRBJ1-5; 10 bases match TRBD1. Trimming cost V 6 bases and J 2 bases; bases outside gene matches: 4. The CDR3 covers 15 residues. Germline V lookup: CDR1 SNHLY, CDR2 FYNNEI. CDR3 sequence reads: CASSGDRGGNQPQHF. CDR3 in DNA: TGTGCCAGCAGCGGGGACAGGGGTGGCAATCAGCCCCAGCATTTT.

The V call is TRBV30, the J call TRBJ2-3, with D maybe TRBD2 (5 bases). In germline, CDR1 is GTSNPN, CDR2 SVGIG (reference sequence). V lost 3 bases and J lost 3, with 7 bases in between. This CDR3 is 12 amino acids long. The CDR3 loop is CAWSPGTDTQYF. The CDR3 DNA sequence: TGTGCCTGGAGCCCGGGAACAGATACGCAGTATTTT.

The gene calls are TRBV6-5 and TRBJ2-2, with TRBD2 matching 8 bases. V gave up 3 bases and J gave up 6 bases; unmatched junction bases: 6. This CDR3 spans 15 amino acids. Germline CDR1 is MNHEY and CDR2 is SVGAGI. The CDR3 loop is CASSYAGGIAGELFF. CDR3 nucleotide sequence: TGTGCCAGCAGTTATGCGGGAGGAATCGCCGGGGAGCTGTTTTTT.

The rearrangement joins TRBV5-1 to TRBJ1-1; D gene uncertain. V was cut by 5 bases and J by 1 base, with 9 bases left in between. Per germline, CDR1 SGHRS and CDR2 YFSETQ. The CDR3 has 13 residues. The CDR3 region has the DNA TGCGCCAGCAGACCACAGCAGAACACTGAAGCTTTCTTT. Protein: CASRPQQNTEAFF.

This clone was counted a single time. V usage is TRBV7-9 and J usage is TRBJ1-1; weak D call: TRBD1 (5 bases). The V gene's germline CDR1 is SEHNR and CDR2 FQNEAQ (reference sequence). The CDR3 loop spans 13 amino acids. V lost 6 bases and J lost 6, with 14 bases in between. The CDR3 DNA is TGTGCCAGCAGTTTCACAGGAGTGGCTGAAGCTTTCTTT. This codes for CASSFTGVAEAFF.

J is TRBJ2-5 and V is TRBV15; 8 nucleotides line up with TRBD2. Germline V lookup: CDR1 LNHNV, CDR2 YYDKDF (reference sequence). After removal of 0 bases from V and 5 bases from J, the junction contained 5 bases not matched to a gene. The CDR3 covers 15 residues. CDR3 protein: CATSRDLGGRETQYF. The CDR3 DNA follows: TGTGCCACCAGCAGAGATCTAGGCGGGAGGGAGACCCAGTACTTC.

V gene TRBV29-1 combines with J gene TRBJ2-1, with D possibly matching TRBD2 (5 bases). This CDR3 region has 16 residues. V lost 1 base, J lost 2 bases, and 15 bases lay in between. CDR1 is SQVTM and CDR2 is ANQGSEA in the germline V gene. The CDR3 bases are TGCAGCGTTGAAGGCGGGCCAGCACTTGCCTACAATGAGCAGTTCTTC. Protein sequence: CSVEGGPALAYNEQFF.